The 7 T cell receptor beta chains below all came from one sample that was sequenced in a study of blood T cell repertoires in COVID-19. Here immunoSEQ multiplex PCR was the method, and the copy in TCRdb shows in-frame clones only, minus some. The repertoire holds about 220,000 clones, with approximately 83% as singletons. Sequencing was done on a sample of peripheral blood. The receptors derive from a woman in her sixties with acute or convalescent COVID-19.

This sequence joins TRBV2 and TRBJ2-3; TRBD2 matches 14 bases. The CDR3 is 14 residues long. Germline loops: CDR1 SNHLY, CDR2 FYNNEI. Unmatched junction bases numbered 5, after V lost 11 bases and J lost 4 bases. CDR3 loop: CACRLAGGPDTQYF. In DNA form, the CDR3 reads TGTGCCTGCCGACTAGCGGGGGGGCCAGATACGCAGTATTTT. Supplemented by reference TRBV2 and TRBJ2-3, the full variable domain reads EPEVTQTPSHQVTQMGQEVILRCVPISNHLYFYWYRQILGQKVEFLVSFYNNEISEKSEIFDDQFSVERPDGSNFTLKIRSTKLEDSAMYFCACRLAGGPDTQYFGPGTRLTVL.

The rearrangement joins TRBV6-5 to TRBJ2-5; 7 bases fit TRBD1. Per the germline V gene, CDR1 is MNHEY and CDR2 is SVGAGI. The V and J ends lost 7 bases and 4 bases, in that order; junction bases with no gene match: 12. The CDR3 contains 15 residues. CDR3 in amino acids: CASTRRQGVGETQYF. The CDR3 DNA reads as TGTGCCAGCACCCGCCGGCAGGGGGTGGGAGAGACCCAGTACTTC.

The chain is built from TRBV7-8 and TRBJ1-3, with unresolved D. CDR3 length: 14 residues. The V gene lost 3 bases and the J gene lost 3 bases, with 9 bases spanning the gap. Per germline, CDR1 SGHVS and CDR2 FQNEAQ. The CDR3 region has the DNA TGTGCCAGCAGCTTGGGAGGGTTTGGAAACACCATATATTTT. Translating gives CASSLGGFGNTIYF.

This clone appeared a single time. Germline and junction disagree at one end, which may indicate a read error. The chain joins TRBV7-7 to TRBJ1-5, with 7 bases matching TRBD1. CDR1 SSHAT and CDR2 FNYEAQ come from the germline V gene (reference sequence). The CDR3 length is 19 residues. The DNA of the CDR3 is TGTGCTAGCAGCCCCCGCGGGACAGAGGTCGCTCGGAGCAATCAGCCCCAGCATTTT. Its protein is CASSPRGTEVARSNQPQHF.

The chain uses TRBV5-5 and TRBJ1-6, with D unresolved. This CDR3 is built from 14 residues. V dropped 2 bases and J dropped 7 bases, with 10 bases sitting between them. The germline gives CDR1 SGHKS, CDR2 YYEKEE (reference sequence). The CDR3 DNA follows: TGTGCCAGCAGCTTTAACAGAGAGAATTCACCCCTCCACTTT. Amino acids: CASSFNRENSPLHF.

The J gene is TRBJ1-2, the V gene TRBV11-2; a weak D match, TRBD1 (5 bases). In germline, CDR1 is SGHAT, CDR2 FQNNGV. The V gene lost 1 base and the J gene lost 1 base, with 13 bases spanning the gap. The CDR3 has 16 amino acids. CDR3 sequence: CASSLGGGRINYGYTF. CDR3 sequence (DNA): TGTGCCAGCAGCTTAGGCGGGGGGAGGATTAACTATGGCTACACCTTC.

The CDR3 is CASSEIVAGWDEQYF. The DNA for the CDR3 is TGTGCCAGCAGTGAGATTGTCGCAGGGTGGGACGAGCAGTACTTC. The V and J genes are TRBV2 and TRBJ2-7; D may be TRBD1 (5 bases). Trimming stripped 3 bases from V and 5 bases from J, with 17 bases between. Germline V gives CDR1 SNHLY, CDR2 FYNNEI. This CDR3 is 15 amino acids long. Full variable domain (remainder filled in from reference TRBV2 and TRBJ2-7): EPEVTQTPSHQVTQMGQEVILRCVPISNHLYFYWYRQILGQKVEFLVSFYNNEISEKSEIFDDQFSVERPDGSNFTLKIRSTKLEDSAMYFCASSEIVAGWDEQYFGPGTRLTVT.